The 14 T cell receptor beta chains given below trace back to one sample, sequenced in a study of blood T cell repertoires in COVID-19. TCRdb's copy holds only in-frame clones and misses some; the assay was immunoSEQ multiplex PCR. The sample lists roughly 100,000 clones; roughly 90% were seen once. Sequencing used peripheral blood. The receptors originated from a woman aged 45 to 65 with COVID-19, enrolled during active disease.

The DNA for the CDR3 is TGTGCCAGTAGTTTACATTACAGTCGGAGTCAGGGCACTGAAGCTTTCTTT. This sequence encodes CASSLHYSRSQGTEAFF. The chain carries TRBV19 and TRBJ1-1, with a possible D match to TRBD1 (5 bases). The CDR3 loop spans 17 amino acids. Deletions cut 5 bases from V and 4 bases from J, with 23 bases between. CDR1 LNHDA and CDR2 SQIVND come from the germline V gene (reference sequence).

The chain couples TRBV6-5 to TRBJ1-4; D is unresolved. Trimming pared 6 bases from V and 5 bases from J, leaving 16 bases between. The germline gives CDR1 MNHEY, CDR2 SVGAGI. This CDR3 is 15 amino acids long. The CDR3 loop is CASRDMQAFNEKLFF. The CDR3 nucleotides are TGTGCCAGCAGGGATATGCAGGCCTTCAATGAAAAACTGTTTTTT.

The chain links TRBV9 to TRBJ2-4; 8 bases match TRBD1. Germline V gene lookup returns CDR1 SGDLS and CDR2 YYNGEE. Unmatched junction bases numbered 11, after V lost 4 bases and J lost 2 bases. The CDR3 covers 17 residues. The CDR3 DNA reads TGTGCCAGCAGCCCACGCCCAGGGGGCGCATCCAAAAACATTCAGTACTTC. This gives the protein CASSPRPGGASKNIQYF.

The J gene is TRBJ1-1, the V gene TRBV11-2, with D possibly TRBD1 on 5 matching bases. CDR1 and CDR2 (germline): SGHAT, FQNNGV. The CDR3 length is 12 residues. The V gene lost 1 base and the J gene lost 7 bases, with 7 bases spanning the gap. The CDR3 DNA reads as TGTGCCAGCAGCTTAGGACAGTTTGAAGCTTTCTTT. Protein sequence: CASSLGQFEAFF.

CDR3 nucleotide sequence: TGTGCCAGCAGTTACTCGGACGGGAGTTACTACAATGAGCAGTTCTTC. This translates into CASSYSDGSYYNEQFF. The rearrangement links TRBV6-5 to TRBJ2-1; the D gene is possibly TRBD2 (6 bases). With 0 bases removed from V and 3 bases from J, the gap between germline ends came to 12 bases. Per the germline V gene, CDR1 is MNHEY and CDR2 is SVGAGI. This CDR3 region has 16 residues.

This chain uses TRBV5-1 with TRBJ2-2, with 10 bases that match TRBD1. This CDR3 contains 16 residues. The trim removed 2 bases at V and 6 bases at J, leaving 7 bases unmatched. Germline V gene lookup returns CDR1 SGHRS and CDR2 YFSETQ. The CDR3 reads CASSLTGTGVAGELFF. CDR3 bases: TGCGCCAGCAGCTTAACCGGGACAGGGGTCGCCGGGGAGCTGTTTTTT.

The chain carries TRBV24-1 and TRBJ1-6; TRBD1 matches 7 bases. The germline gives CDR1 KGHDR, CDR2 SFDVKD. Trimming took 1 base from V and 8 from J; bases not matched to a gene: 7. CDR3 size: 16 residues. CDR3 nucleotide sequence: TGTGCCACCAGTGATTTCCTCGACAGGGAAGATTCACCCCTCCACTTT. Encoded protein: CATSDFLDREDSPLHF.

The gene calls are TRBV7-2 and TRBJ2-5; 8 positions match TRBD1. V gave up 4 bases and J gave up 4 bases; unmatched junction bases: 20. The CDR3 contains 19 residues. The germline gives CDR1 SGHTA, CDR2 FQGNSA. CDR3 sequence reads: CASSSHSLFRGRLRETQYF. CDR3 DNA: TGTGCCAGCAGCTCCCACTCCCTGTTCAGGGGGCGGCTGAGAGAGACCCAGTACTTC.

The count of this clone is one. The chain carries TRBV2 and TRBJ2-3; TRBD2 is a possible D gene (5 bases). V gave up 6 bases and J gave up 0 bases, with 13 bases separating them. The CDR3 contains 15 residues. Germline values: CDR1 SNHLY, CDR2 FYNNEI. CDR3 sequence: CASSYGESSTDTQYF. As DNA, the CDR3 is TGTGCCAGCAGCTACGGGGAATCTAGCACAGATACGCAGTATTTT.

This chain joins TRBV16 and TRBJ2-7; weak D call: TRBD2 (5 bases). Germline V gene sequence: CDR1 KGHSY, CDR2 FQNENV. The CDR3 consists of 14 residues. V lost 0 bases and J lost 1, with 7 bases in between. CDR3 nucleotide sequence: TGTGCCAGCAGCCAATCGAGGGTGTCCTACGAGCAGTACTTC. Translation gives CASSQSRVSYEQYF.

The V gene is TRBV6-1, the J gene TRBJ1-3; unclear D gene. The CDR3 covers 16 residues. Germline V gene lookup returns CDR1 MNHNS and CDR2 SASEGT. V lost 4 bases to trimming and J lost 0 bases, with 13 bases between them. This CDR3 reads CASSVDGRPSGNTIYF. CDR3 DNA: TGTGCCAGCAGTGTCGATGGCAGGCCCTCTGGAAACACCATATATTTT.

This clone occurred once. The rearrangement links TRBV27 to TRBJ2-7; no clear D gene. The germline V gene has CDR1 MNHEY and CDR2 SMNVEV (reference sequence). Trimming left V 4 bases short and J 2 bases short, with 12 bases between. This CDR3 has 14 residues. CDR3 in amino acids: CASSYSTAAYEQYF. CDR3 DNA: TGTGCCAGCAGTTATAGTACAGCCGCCTACGAGCAGTACTTC.

The chain links TRBV5-6 to TRBJ1-2; D remains ambiguous. Germline V gene data show CDR1 as SGHDT and CDR2 as YYEEEE. The CDR3 has 14 residues. The V end lost 2 bases, the J end lost 5 bases, and 13 bases lay between the germline ends. The CDR3 spells CASSLPEEWYGYTF. CDR3 nucleotide sequence: TGTGCCAGCAGCTTACCGGAGGAGTGGTATGGCTACACCTTC.

The rearrangement links TRBV7-2 to TRBJ1-2; D gene ambiguous. V was pared by 7 bases and J by 4 bases, with 19 bases between. Germline CDR1 is SGHTA and CDR2 is FQGNSA. This CDR3 is 15 amino acids long. Written as DNA, the CDR3 is TGTGCCAGCACCCCCGGAGGAGGAGGGTCCTATGGCTACACCTTC. This codes for CASTPGGGGSYGYTF.